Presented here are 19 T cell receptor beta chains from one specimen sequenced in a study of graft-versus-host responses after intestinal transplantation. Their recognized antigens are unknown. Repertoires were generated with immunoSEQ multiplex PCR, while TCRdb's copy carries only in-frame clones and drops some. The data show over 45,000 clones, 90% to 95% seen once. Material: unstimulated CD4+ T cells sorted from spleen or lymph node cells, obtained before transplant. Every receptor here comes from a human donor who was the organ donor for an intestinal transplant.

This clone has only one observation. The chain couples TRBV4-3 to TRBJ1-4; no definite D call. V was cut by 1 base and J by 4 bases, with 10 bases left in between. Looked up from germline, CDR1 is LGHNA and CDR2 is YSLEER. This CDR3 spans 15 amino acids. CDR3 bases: TGCGCCAGCAGCCAAGGGGAACTCGGTAATGAAAAACTGTTTTTT. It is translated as CASSQGELGNEKLFF.

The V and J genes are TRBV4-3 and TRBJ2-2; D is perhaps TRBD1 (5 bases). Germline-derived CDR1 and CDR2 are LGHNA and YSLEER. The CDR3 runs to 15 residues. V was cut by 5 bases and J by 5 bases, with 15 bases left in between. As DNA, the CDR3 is TGCGCCAGCAGCTACCAGGGTTTGGGGACCGGGGAGCTGTTTTTT. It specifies CASSYQGLGTGELFF.

The CDR3 DNA reads as TGTGCCAGCAGCTTGGTGCGGGGGTTGAACACTGAAGCTTTCTTT. Translating it yields CASSLVRGLNTEAFF. This chain connects TRBV5-4 to TRBJ1-1, with a weak D call TRBD1 (5 bases). Germline CDR1 reads SGHNT; CDR2 reads YYREEE (reference sequence). V was cut by 0 bases and J by 0 bases, with 9 bases left in between. This CDR3 is built from 15 residues.

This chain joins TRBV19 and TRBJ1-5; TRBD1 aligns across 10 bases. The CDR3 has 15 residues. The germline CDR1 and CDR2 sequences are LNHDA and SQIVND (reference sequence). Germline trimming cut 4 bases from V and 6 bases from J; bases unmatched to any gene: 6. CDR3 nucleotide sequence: TGTGCCAGTAGTACAGGGACAGGGGTTTTTCAGCCCCAGCATTTT. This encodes CASSTGTGVFQPQHF.

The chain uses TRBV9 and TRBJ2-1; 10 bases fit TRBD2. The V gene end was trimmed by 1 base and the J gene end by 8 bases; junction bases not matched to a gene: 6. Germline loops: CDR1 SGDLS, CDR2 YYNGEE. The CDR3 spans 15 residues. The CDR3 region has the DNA TGTGCCAGCAGCGTAAGAGCGGGGGGGCTCGATGAGCAGTTCTTC. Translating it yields CASSVRAGGLDEQFF. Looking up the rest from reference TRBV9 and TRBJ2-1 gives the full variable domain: DSGVTQTPKHLITATGQRVTLRCSPRSGDLSVYWYQQSLDQGLQFLIQYYNGEERAKGNILERFSAQQFPDLHSELNLSSLELGDSALYFCASSVRAGGLDEQFFGPGTRLTVL.

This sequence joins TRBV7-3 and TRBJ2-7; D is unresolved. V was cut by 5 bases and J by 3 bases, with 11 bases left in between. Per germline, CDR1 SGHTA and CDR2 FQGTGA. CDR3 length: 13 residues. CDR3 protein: CASSLGGDYEQYF. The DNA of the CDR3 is TGTGCCAGCAGCCTGGGCGGTGACTACGAGCAGTACTTC.

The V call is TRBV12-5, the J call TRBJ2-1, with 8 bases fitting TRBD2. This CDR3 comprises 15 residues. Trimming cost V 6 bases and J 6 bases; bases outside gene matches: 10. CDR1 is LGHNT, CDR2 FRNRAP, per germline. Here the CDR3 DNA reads TGTGCTAGTGGCCAGGGACTAGTTGGGGGCAATGAGCAGTTCTTC. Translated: CASGQGLVGGNEQFF.

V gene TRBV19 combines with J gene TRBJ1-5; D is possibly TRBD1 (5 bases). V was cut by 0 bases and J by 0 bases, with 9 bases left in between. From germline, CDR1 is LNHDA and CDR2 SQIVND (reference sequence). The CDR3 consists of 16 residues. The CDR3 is CASSIEGGFSNQPQHF. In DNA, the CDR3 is TGTGCCAGTAGTATAGAGGGGGGATTTAGCAATCAGCCCCAGCATTTT.

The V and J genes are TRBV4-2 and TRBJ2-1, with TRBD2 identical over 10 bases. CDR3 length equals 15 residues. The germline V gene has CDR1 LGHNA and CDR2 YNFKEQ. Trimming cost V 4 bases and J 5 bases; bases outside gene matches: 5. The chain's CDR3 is CASSLGTSVNNEQFF. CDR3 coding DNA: TGTGCCAGCAGCCTTGGGACTAGCGTGAACAATGAGCAGTTCTTC.

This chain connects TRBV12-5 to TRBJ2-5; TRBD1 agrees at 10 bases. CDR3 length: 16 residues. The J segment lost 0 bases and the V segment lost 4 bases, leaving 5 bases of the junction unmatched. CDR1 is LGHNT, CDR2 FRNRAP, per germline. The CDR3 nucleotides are TGTGCTAGTGGTTCCGGGACAGGGGAGGACCAAGAGACCCAGTACTTC. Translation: CASGSGTGEDQETQYF.

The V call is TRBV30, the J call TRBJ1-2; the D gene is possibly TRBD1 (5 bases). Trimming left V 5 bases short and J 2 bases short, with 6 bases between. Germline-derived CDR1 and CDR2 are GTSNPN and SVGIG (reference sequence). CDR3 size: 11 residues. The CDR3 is CAWGQNYGYTF. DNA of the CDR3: TGTGCCTGGGGACAAAACTATGGCTACACCTTC.

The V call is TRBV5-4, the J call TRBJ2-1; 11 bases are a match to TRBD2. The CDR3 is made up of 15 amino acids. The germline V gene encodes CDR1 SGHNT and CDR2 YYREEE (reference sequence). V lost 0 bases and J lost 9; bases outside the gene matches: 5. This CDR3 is CASSLGSGGVGEQFF. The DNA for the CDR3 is TGTGCCAGCAGCTTGGGTAGCGGGGGGGTCGGTGAGCAGTTCTTC.

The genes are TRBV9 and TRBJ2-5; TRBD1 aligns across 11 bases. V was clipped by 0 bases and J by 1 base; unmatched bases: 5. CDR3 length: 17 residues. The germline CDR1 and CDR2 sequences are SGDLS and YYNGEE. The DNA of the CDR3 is TGTGCCAGCAGCGTAGGGTGGGACAGGGGGGGCCAAGAGACCCAGTACTTC. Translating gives CASSVGWDRGGQETQYF.

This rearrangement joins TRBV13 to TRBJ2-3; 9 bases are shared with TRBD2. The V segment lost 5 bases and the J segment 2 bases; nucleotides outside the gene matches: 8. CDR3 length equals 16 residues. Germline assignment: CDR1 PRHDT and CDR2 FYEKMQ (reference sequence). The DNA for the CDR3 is TGTGCCAGCAGCAGCGGGGGGAGGCCGATCACAGATACGCAGTATTTT. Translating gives CASSSGGRPITDTQYF.

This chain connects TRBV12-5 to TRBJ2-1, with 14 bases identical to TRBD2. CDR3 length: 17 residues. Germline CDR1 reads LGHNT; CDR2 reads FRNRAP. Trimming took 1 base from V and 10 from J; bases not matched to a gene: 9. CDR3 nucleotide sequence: TGTGCTAGTGGTTTGGGACTAGCGGGGGGGCCGTCGAGCGAGCAGTTCTTC. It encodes CASGLGLAGGPSSEQFF.

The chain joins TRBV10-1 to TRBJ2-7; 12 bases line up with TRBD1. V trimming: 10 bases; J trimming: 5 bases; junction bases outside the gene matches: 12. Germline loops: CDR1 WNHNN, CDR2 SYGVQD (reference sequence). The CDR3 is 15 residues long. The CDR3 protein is CATINRDRGRNEQYF. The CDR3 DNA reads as TGCGCCACCATAAACCGGGACAGGGGGCGTAACGAGCAGTACTTC.

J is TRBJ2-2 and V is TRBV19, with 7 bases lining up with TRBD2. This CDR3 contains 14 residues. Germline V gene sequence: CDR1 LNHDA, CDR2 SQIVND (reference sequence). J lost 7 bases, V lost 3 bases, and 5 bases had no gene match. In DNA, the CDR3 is TGTGCCAGTAGTATGGTCGGGAGGAACGGGGAGCTGTTTTTT. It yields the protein CASSMVGRNGELFF. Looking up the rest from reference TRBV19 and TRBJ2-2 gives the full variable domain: DGGITQSPKYLFRKEGQNVTLSCEQNLNHDAMYWYRQDPGQGLRLIYYSQIVNDFQKGDIAEGYSVSREKKESFPLTVTSAQKNPTAFYLCASSMVGRNGELFFGEGSRLTVL.

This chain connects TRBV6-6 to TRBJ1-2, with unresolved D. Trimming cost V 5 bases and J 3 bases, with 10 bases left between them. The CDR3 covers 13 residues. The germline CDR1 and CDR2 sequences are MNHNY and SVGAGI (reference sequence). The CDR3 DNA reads TGTGCCAGCAGTACCCAGGTGTACTATGGCTACACCTTC. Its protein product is CASSTQVYYGYTF.

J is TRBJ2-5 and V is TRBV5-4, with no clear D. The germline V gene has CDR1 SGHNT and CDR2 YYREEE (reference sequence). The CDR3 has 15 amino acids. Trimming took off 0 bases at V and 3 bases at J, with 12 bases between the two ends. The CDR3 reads CASSLGANREETQYF. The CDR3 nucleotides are TGTGCCAGCAGCTTGGGGGCTAACCGGGAAGAGACCCAGTACTTC.